Included here is one T cell receptor (beta chain) sequence, with context. The data were taken from a study of T cell responses to AZD1222 COVID-19 vaccine. Germline assignment: CDR1 MDHEN and CDR2 SYDVKM. The CDR3 totals 16 residues. The V end lost 7 bases, the J end lost 4 bases, and 22 bases lay between the germline ends. This table comes from immunoSEQ multiplex PCR, and its TCRdb copy is limited to in-frame clones, with some not included. The sample lists approximately 46,000 clones; 60% to 85% were seen once. This clonotype originated in an adult in good health. The source was peripheral blood, collected on day 0 of AZD1222 vaccination. The V and J genes are TRBV28 and TRBJ1-1, with D perhaps TRBD1 (5 bases). This CDR3 is CASTLWDLGSGTEAFF. For the CDR3, the DNA is TGTGCCAGCACCTTATGGGACCTAGGGAGTGGCACTGAAGCTTTCTTT.